This T cell receptor beta chain appears in the sequencing data of a study of cytomegalovirus exposure and HLA in healthy donors. Study-level background: The early release's HLA-typed donors yielded tens of millions of unique TCRs. Whole-study findings and limits: Most of the TCR beta V segments (in an earlier analysis) were productive either about 87% or about 30% of the time. An Asian-associated ancestry cluster reportedly showed fewer N-insertions than the roughly 670-donor mean in a later analysis.

CDR1 is MDHEN, CDR2 SYDVKM, per germline. The CDR3 consists of 11 residues. It was with 60 Vbeta and 13 Jbeta primers that the PCR ran. Only in-frame clones appear in the TCRdb table, and some are missing; sequencing was by immunoSEQ multiplex PCR. The sample includes some 170,000 clones, 82% seen only once; the top ten take about 1.6%. Comments on this clone: Its target is not known.

This clonotype originated in a girl aged 10 to 17 in good health and CMV-seropositive. The chain carries TRBV28 and TRBJ2-5, with D unclear. The DNA end lines up better with TRBJ2-7; the J call may be wrong. The sequenced sample was PBMCs. As DNA, the CDR3 is TGTGCCAGCAACGACTTGCGCGAGCAGTACTTC. Protein sequence: CASNDLREQYF.